One and the same sample provided the 27 T cell receptor beta chains below, sequenced in a study of Graves' ophthalmopathy and Graves' hyperthyroidism. CDR3 regions of TCR beta were amplified from RNA transcripts. The workflow started with a first-round RT-PCR run with HTBI primers and then moved on to a second-round multiplex PCR. TCRdb passed the multiplex PCR reads through MiXCR, listing each CDR3 protein once. The sample lists some 380,000 distinct CDR3 sequences, 15% occurring once. The material sequenced was peripheral blood. These receptors all stem from a woman aged 18-29 years with stable Graves' hyperthyroidism.

In this sample, this clonotype turned up a few times. Given a much more abundant clone one base away, this may be a read error. The V call is TRBV6-2 or TRBV6-3, the J call TRBJ2-4; possibly TRBD1 or TRBD2 for D (6 bases each). The germline gives CDR1 MNHEY, CDR2 SVGEGT. CDR3 length: 16 residues. The CDR3 spells CASSWPGALAKNMQYF. Written as DNA, the CDR3 is TGTGCCAGCAGTTGGCCGGGGGCCCTAGCCAAAAACATGCAGTACTTC.

This clonotype showed up many times. The J gene is TRBJ1-2, the V gene TRBV7-9; D not resolved. Germline V gene lookup returns CDR1 SEHNR and CDR2 FQNEAQ (reference sequence). Trimming stripped 2 bases from V and 0 bases from J, with 10 bases between. The CDR3 is made up of 15 amino acids. The CDR3 DNA follows: TGTGCCAGCAGCTTACCCAGAAGAACTAACTATGGCTACACCTTC. The encoded protein is CASSLPRRTNYGYTF. Combining the CDR3 with reference TRBV7-9 and TRBJ1-2 gives the whole variable domain DTGVSQNPRHKITKRGQNVTFRCDPISEHNRLYWYRQTLGQGPEFLTYFQNEAQLEKSRLLSDRFSAERPKGSFSTLEIQRTEQGDSAMYLCASSLPRRTNYGYTFGSGTRLTVV.

For this clonotype: The CDR3 does not end in the conserved phenylalanine or tryptophan, so this is likely a read error. CDR3 sequence: CASSLMGEAFL. In DNA form, the CDR3 reads TGTGCCAGCAGCTTAATGGGAGAAGCTTTCTTG. The chain recombines TRBV11-3 with TRBJ1-1; D not certain. In germline, CDR1 is SGHNT, CDR2 YENEEA. The CDR3 runs to 11 residues. Trimming removed 2 bases at V and 8 bases at J, with 6 bases between.

This clonotype was recorded many times. The chain has TRBV6-5 and TRBJ2-5, with D perhaps matching TRBD2 (6 bases). The CDR3 contains 18 residues. V dropped 4 bases and J dropped 6 bases, with 27 bases sitting between them. In germline, CDR1 is MNHEY, CDR2 SVGAGI. CDR3 sequence (DNA): TGTGCCAGCAGTTCCACGCCTCGGGTCTGGGGGGTTACGAAGACCCAGTACTTC. Its translation is CASSSTPRVWGVTKTQYF.

V gene TRBV20-1 combines with J gene TRBJ2-7; D uncertain. The CDR3 is 11 amino acids. Germline values: CDR1 DFQATT, CDR2 SNEGSKA (reference sequence). The V end was cut by 2 bases, the J end by 5 bases, with 7 bases between. This chain's CDR3 is CSARSDHEQYF. DNA of the CDR3: TGCAGTGCTAGATCGGACCACGAGCAGTACTTC.

The chain has TRBV9 and TRBJ2-5; 7 bases line up with TRBD1. The CDR3 is 15 amino acids. V shed 3 bases and J 0 bases; nucleotides not matched to a gene: 5. CDR1 and CDR2 from the germline V gene are SGDLS and YYNGEE. The CDR3 loop reads CASSGSTGDQETQYF. For the CDR3, the DNA is TGTGCCAGCAGCGGTAGCACAGGGGACCAAGAGACCCAGTACTTC.

In its sample, this clonotype was seen many times. The chain uses TRBV19 and TRBJ1-6; the match to TRBD1 covers 7 bases. CDR1 and CDR2 from the germline V gene are LNHDA and SQIVND (reference sequence). V was clipped by 3 bases and J by 7 bases; unmatched bases: 3. The CDR3 length is 14 residues. The CDR3 loop is CASSIPGGNSPLHF. The CDR3 bases are TGTGCCAGTAGTATCCCAGGGGGAAATTCACCCCTCCACTTT.

As concerns this clonotype: The conserved closing phenylalanine or tryptophan is absent in this CDR3, likely reflecting a read error. The rearrangement uses TRBV5-6 and TRBJ1-2; TRBD1 aligns across 9 bases. V shed 5 bases, J shed 5 bases, and the junction held 10 bases outside the gene matches. The CDR3 extends over 15 amino acids. Germline CDR1 and CDR2: SGHDT and YYEEEE. This chain's CDR3 is CASRYALTGGYGYTY. The CDR3 region has the DNA TGTGCCAGCAGATATGCTCTGACAGGGGGGTATGGCTACACCTAC.

This clonotype was seen a few times. The chain is built from TRBV5-1 and TRBJ1-6; unclear D gene. Germline CDR1 is SGHRS and CDR2 is YFSETQ. The CDR3 runs 16 residues. V was pared by 3 bases and J by 7 bases, with 17 bases between. Here the CDR3 reads CASSSSSRAANSPLHF. CDR3 in DNA: TGCGCCAGCAGCTCCTCTTCTAGGGCCGCGAATTCACCCCTCCACTTT. Full variable domain (remainder filled in from reference TRBV5-1 and TRBJ1-6): KAGVTQTPRYLIKTRGQQVTLSCSPISGHRSVSWYQQTPGQGLQFLFEYFSETQRNKGNFPGRFSGRQFSNSRSEMNVSTLELGDSALYLCASSSSSRAANSPLHFGNGTRLTVT.

The sample holds many counts of this clonotype. The rearrangement uses TRBV9 and TRBJ2-7; TRBD1 aligns across 8 bases. V lost 3 bases to trimming and J lost 1 base; unmatched junction nucleotides: 6. The germline CDR1 and CDR2 sequences are SGDLS and YYNGEE. This CDR3 spans 15 amino acids. CDR3 in DNA: TGTGCCAGCAGCGGGGGACAGGCCAGGTCCTACGAGCAGTACTTC. This translates into CASSGGQARSYEQYF.

CDR3 nucleotides: TGTGCCAGCAGGGTAGCGGGGAACACCGGGGAGCTGTTTTTT. Translating gives CASRVAGNTGELFF. This chain links TRBV12-3 or TRBV12-4 with TRBJ2-2; TRBD2 matches at 7 bases. CDR3 length equals 14 residues. V shed 6 bases and J 1 base; nucleotides not matched to a gene: 2.

This clonotype was seen a handful of times. This chain links TRBV20-1 with TRBJ2-7; 7 bases map to TRBD1. The length of the CDR3 is 15 residues. Germline V gene sequence: CDR1 DFQATT, CDR2 SNEGSKA (reference sequence). With V trimmed by 4 bases and J by 9 bases, 18 bases remained unmatched. CDR3 sequence: CSATKAGGKWMGQYF. The CDR3 region has the DNA TGCAGTGCTACCAAGGCAGGGGGAAAGTGGATGGGGCAGTACTTC.

The gene calls are TRBV7-2 and TRBJ1-2, with TRBD1 as a possible D gene (5 bases). Germline loops: CDR1 SGHTA, CDR2 FQGNSA. Trimming shortened V by 3 bases and J by 7 bases, and 9 bases separated the two germline ends. There are 12 residues in the CDR3. For the CDR3, the DNA is TGTGCCAGCAGCTTCCGACAGTCTGGCTACACCTTC. Its protein is CASSFRQSGYTF.

This chain connects TRBV15 to TRBJ1-1; the D gene is possibly TRBD1 (5 bases). The germline CDR1 and CDR2 sequences are LNHNV and YYDKDF (reference sequence). The germline V and J ends were trimmed by 3 bases and 1 base, with 18 bases remaining between them. This CDR3 comprises 17 residues. The chain's CDR3 is CATSRTRSPGKNTEAFF. The CDR3 nucleotides are TGTGCCACCAGCAGGACTAGGTCACCAGGGAAGAACACTGAAGCTTTCTTT.

This clonotype was detected ten times or more. The rearrangement joins TRBV7-3 to TRBJ1-1; 10 positions match TRBD1. The V gene end was trimmed by 0 bases and the J gene end by 3 bases; junction bases not matched to a gene: 4. The CDR3 spans 16 residues. Germline loops: CDR1 SGHTA, CDR2 FQGTGA. The DNA for the CDR3 is TGTGCCAGCAGCTTAACCGTTGGACAGGGGGACACTGAAGCTTTCTTT. It encodes CASSLTVGQGDTEAFF.

This clonotype has at least ten counts. The chain joins TRBV25-1 to TRBJ1-1; no definite D call. V was clipped by 2 bases and J by 3 bases, with 7 bases between them. CDR1 is MGHDK, CDR2 SYGVNS, per germline. The CDR3 length is 13 residues. The CDR3 DNA follows: TGTGCCAGCAGTGAAAGAGTCGACACTGAAGCTTTCTTT. This encodes CASSERVDTEAFF.

This clonotype was observed many times. Compared with germline, one end of the junction differs, possibly owing to a read error. The chain combines TRBV5-1 with TRBJ1-2; 7 bases align to TRBD1. The CDR3 is 13 residues long. CDR1 and CDR2 from the germline V gene are SGHRS and YFSETQ. The CDR3 reads CASSLDRVYGYTF. In nucleotides, the CDR3 is TGTGCCAGCAGCCTAGACAGGGTCTATGGCTACACCTTC.

Remarks on this clonotype: This is likely a read error, given that the CDR3 carries no conserved phenylalanine or tryptophan at its end. The CDR3 DNA reads as TGTGCCAGCGCTTCTCCGTGGGGGGAAGCTTTCGTT. It specifies CASASPWGEAFV. The V gene is TRBV28, the J gene TRBJ1-1; D is possibly TRBD1 (5 bases). CDR3 length: 12 amino acids. The germline V and J ends were trimmed by 8 bases and 8 bases, with 15 bases remaining between them. The germline V gene has CDR1 MDHEN and CDR2 SYDVKM.

This clonotype was seen many times. The chain combines TRBV7-2 with TRBJ2-7, with 9 bases fitting TRBD2. In germline, CDR1 is SGHTA, CDR2 FQGNSA. This CDR3 region has 14 residues. V gave up 5 bases and J gave up 2 bases; unmatched junction bases: 4. The CDR3 reads CASSPSGGPYEQYF. CDR3 in DNA: TGTGCCAGCAGCCCAAGCGGGGGGCCCTACGAGCAGTACTTC. Full variable domain (outside the CDR3, taken from reference TRBV7-2 and TRBJ2-7): GAGVSQSPSNKVTEKGKDVELRCDPISGHTALYWYRQSLGQGLEFLIYFQGNSAPDKSGLPSDRFSAERTGGSVSTLTIQRTQQEDSAVYLCASSPSGGPYEQYFGPGTRLTVT.

This chain joins TRBV28 and TRBJ1-1; 10 bases align to TRBD1. The CDR3 has 13 amino acids. V shed 5 bases and J 6 bases; nucleotides not matched to a gene: 3. Germline lookup yields CDR1 MDHEN and CDR2 SYDVKM. CDR3 protein: CASSGDRGAEAFF. CDR3 DNA: TGTGCCAGCAGTGGGGACAGGGGAGCTGAAGCTTTCTTT. Complete variable domain (other parts from reference TRBV28 and TRBJ1-1): DVKVTQSSRYLVKRTGEKVFLECVQDMDHENMFWYRQDPGLGLRLIYFSYDVKMKEKGDIPEGYSVSREKKERFSLILESASTNQTSMYLCASSGDRGAEAFFGQGTRLTVV.

This clonotype has at least ten counts. The chain employs TRBV29-1 and TRBJ2-7, with 7 bases identical to TRBD2. The CDR3 length is 11 residues. Per germline, CDR1 SQVTM and CDR2 ANQGSEA. Unmatched junction bases numbered 0, after V lost 4 bases and J lost 3 bases. The chain's CDR3 is CSVGGGYEQYF. The CDR3 DNA sequence: TGCAGCGTTGGGGGGGGCTACGAGCAGTACTTC.

V is TRBV5-1 and J is TRBJ2-7, with 8 bases matching TRBD1. The CDR3 extends over 14 amino acids. V lost 2 bases and J lost 7; bases outside the gene matches: 8. Germline-derived CDR1 and CDR2 are SGHRS and YFSETQ. CDR3 region: CASSLGQGAQEQYF. The CDR3, as DNA: TGCGCCAGCAGCTTAGGCCAGGGGGCGCAGGAGCAGTACTTC.

The genes are TRBV12-3 or TRBV12-4 and TRBJ1-2; unclear D gene. This CDR3 is 15 amino acids long. Trimming pared 3 bases from V and 0 bases from J, leaving 11 bases between. The CDR3 here is CASSFGRPPNYGYTF. CDR3 in DNA: TGTGCCAGCAGTTTCGGCAGACCTCCTAACTATGGCTACACCTTC.

This clonotype was found many times. V gene TRBV12-5 combines with J gene TRBJ2-7; 11 bases map to TRBD1. The CDR3 length is 14 residues. The junction had 7 bases not matched to a gene; V was cut back by 6 bases and J by 6 bases. CDR1 is LGHNT and CDR2 is FRNRAP in the germline V gene. CDR3 DNA sequence: TGTGCTAGTGGCCCCGGGACAGGGGGAGGCGAGCAGTACTTC. It encodes CASGPGTGGGEQYF. The full variable domain, its missing parts supplied by reference TRBV12-5 and TRBJ2-7, is DARVTQTPRHKVTEMGQEVTMRCQPILGHNTVFWYRQTMMQGLELLAYFRNRAPLDDSGMPKDRFSAEMPDATLATLKIQPSEPRDSAVYFCASGPGTGGGEQYFGPGTRLTVT.

This clonotype occurred many times. The rearrangement uses TRBV19 and TRBJ2-7, with D perhaps TRBD1 (5 bases). Germline values: CDR1 LNHDA, CDR2 SQIVND (reference sequence). Trimming shortened V by 5 bases and J by 3 bases, and 8 bases separated the two germline ends. The CDR3 has 12 amino acids. CDR3 bases: TGTGCCAGTAGTGCGACAGACTACGAGCAGTACTTC. Translated, it gives CASSATDYEQYF.

The V and J genes are TRBV15 and TRBJ1-1; D is unresolved. Trimming took off 0 bases at V and 1 base at J, with 6 bases between the two ends. There are 14 residues in the CDR3. Per germline, CDR1 LNHNV and CDR2 YYDKDF (reference sequence). Here the CDR3 reads CATSRDRTNTEAFF. The DNA for the CDR3 is TGTGCCACCAGCAGAGATCGGACGAACACTGAAGCTTTCTTT. The whole variable domain, remainder taken from reference TRBV15 and TRBJ1-1, is DAMVIQNPRYQVTQFGKPVTLSCSQTLNHNVMYWYQQKSSQAPKLLFHYYDKDFNNEADTPDNFQSRRPNTSFCFLDIRSPGLGDTAMYLCATSRDRTNTEAFFGQGTRLTVV.

Concerning this clonotype itself: Sequence at one end of the junction differs from germline and may be a read error. The chain couples TRBV24-1 to TRBJ2-6; 8 bases agree with TRBD2. Germline CDR1 reads KGHDR; CDR2 reads SFDVKD. This CDR3 contains 16 residues. This chain's CDR3 is CATSDSGGRVANVQTF. CDR3 nucleotides: TGTGCCACCAGTGATTCGGGAGGGCGTGTGGCCAACGTCCAGACTTTC.